The present TCR beta chain was sequenced within a study of shared T cell receptors in the human thymus. Germline V gives CDR1 MNHEY, CDR2 SMNVEV (reference sequence). There are 15 residues in the CDR3. Trimming cost V 0 bases and J 3 bases, with 11 bases left between them. Libraries were prepared by immunoSEQ multiplex PCR; TCRdb keeps only in-frame clonotypes and omits some of them. The sample has approximately 400,000 clones; 95% are singletons. This rearrangement joins TRBV27 to TRBJ1-1; the D is unclear. The source material was thymocytes. The TCR originated in a human donor. The CDR3 spells CASSLSGGKDTEAFF. The CDR3 bases are TGTGCCAGCAGTTTATCTGGCGGGAAGGACACTGAAGCTTTCTTT.